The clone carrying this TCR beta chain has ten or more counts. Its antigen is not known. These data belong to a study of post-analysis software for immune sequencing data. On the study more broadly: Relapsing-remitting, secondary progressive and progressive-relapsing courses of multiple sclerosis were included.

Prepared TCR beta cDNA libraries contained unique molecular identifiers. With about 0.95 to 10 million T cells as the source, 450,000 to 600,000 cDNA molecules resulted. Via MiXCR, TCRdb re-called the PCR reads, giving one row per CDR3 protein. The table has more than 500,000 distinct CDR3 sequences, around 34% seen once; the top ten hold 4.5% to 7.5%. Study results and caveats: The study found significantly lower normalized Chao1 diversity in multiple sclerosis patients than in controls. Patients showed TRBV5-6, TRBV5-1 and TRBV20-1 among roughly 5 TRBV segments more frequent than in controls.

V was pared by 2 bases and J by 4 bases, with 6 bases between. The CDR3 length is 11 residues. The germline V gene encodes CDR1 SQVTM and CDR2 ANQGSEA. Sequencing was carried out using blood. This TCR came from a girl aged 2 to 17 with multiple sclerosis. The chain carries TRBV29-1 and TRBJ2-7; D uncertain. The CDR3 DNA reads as TGCAGCGTTGAAAACCGGTACGAGCAGTACTTC. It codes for CSVENRYEQYF.